This T cell receptor beta chain was identified in a study of T-cell memory formation after mild COVID-19. Study as a whole: The TCR clusters were mostly specific to one donor.

The V gene's germline CDR1 is MNHEY and CDR2 SVGEGT. V lost 6 bases, J lost 8 bases, and 7 bases stayed unmatched. The CDR3 is 13 residues long. This clonotype was counted between two and nine times. TCRdb reanalysed the 5' RACE reads using MiXCR and keeps one entry per CDR3 protein. This table holds under 250,000 distinct CDR3 sequences, approximately 15% found once. This clonotype originated in an adult woman who had mild COVID-19 (a few samples of this study predate the infection). Cell type and time point are not known. The V call is TRBV6-2 or TRBV6-3, the J call TRBJ2-1; 7 nucleotides match TRBD2. Source material: PBMCs or a T cell subset sorted from them (not recorded which). The CDR3 sequence: CASSQPLADEQFF. CDR3 DNA: TGTGCCAGCAGCCAACCCCTAGCGGATGAGCAGTTCTTC.